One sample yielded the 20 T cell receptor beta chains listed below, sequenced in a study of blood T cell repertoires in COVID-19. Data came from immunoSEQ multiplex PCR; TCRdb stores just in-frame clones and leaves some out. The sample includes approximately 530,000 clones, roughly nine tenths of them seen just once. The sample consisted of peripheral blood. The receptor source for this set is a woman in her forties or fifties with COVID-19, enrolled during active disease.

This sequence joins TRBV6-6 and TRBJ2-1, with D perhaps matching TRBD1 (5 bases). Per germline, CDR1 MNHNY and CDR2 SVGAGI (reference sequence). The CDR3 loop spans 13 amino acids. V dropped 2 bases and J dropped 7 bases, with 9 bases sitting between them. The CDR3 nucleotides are TGTGCCAGCAGTTACCAGGGAAGGAATGAGCAGTTCTTC. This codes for CASSYQGRNEQFF.

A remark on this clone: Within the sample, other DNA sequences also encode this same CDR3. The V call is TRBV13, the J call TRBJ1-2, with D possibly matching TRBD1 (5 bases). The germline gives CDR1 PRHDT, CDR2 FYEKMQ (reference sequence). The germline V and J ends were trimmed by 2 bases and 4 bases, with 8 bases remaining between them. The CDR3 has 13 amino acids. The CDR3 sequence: CASSLQGGYGYTF. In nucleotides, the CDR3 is TGTGCCAGCAGCTTACAGGGTGGCTATGGCTACACCTTC.

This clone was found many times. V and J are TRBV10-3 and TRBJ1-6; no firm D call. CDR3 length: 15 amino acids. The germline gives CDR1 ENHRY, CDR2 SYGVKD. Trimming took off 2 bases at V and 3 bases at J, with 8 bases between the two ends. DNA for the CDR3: TGTGCCATCAGTGAGGGGCCCGTCTATAATTCACCCCTCCACTTT. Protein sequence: CAISEGPVYNSPLHF.

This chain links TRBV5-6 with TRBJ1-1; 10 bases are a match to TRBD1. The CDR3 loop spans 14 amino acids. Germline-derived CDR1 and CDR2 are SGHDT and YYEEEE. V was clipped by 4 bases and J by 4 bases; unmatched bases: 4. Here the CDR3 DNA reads TGTGCCAGCAGCCCGGACAGGGGGGGCACTGAAGCTTTCTTT. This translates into CASSPDRGGTEAFF.

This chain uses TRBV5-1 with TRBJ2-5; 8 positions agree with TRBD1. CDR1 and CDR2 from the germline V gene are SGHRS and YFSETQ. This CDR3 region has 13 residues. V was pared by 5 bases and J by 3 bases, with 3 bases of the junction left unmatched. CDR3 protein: CASRDRVEETQYF. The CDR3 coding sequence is TGCGCCAGCAGGGACAGGGTGGAAGAGACCCAGTACTTC.

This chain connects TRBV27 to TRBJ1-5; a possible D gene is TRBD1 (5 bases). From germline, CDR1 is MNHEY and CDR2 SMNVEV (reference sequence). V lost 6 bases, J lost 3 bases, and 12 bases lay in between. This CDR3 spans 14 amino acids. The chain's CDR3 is CASSPRAANQPQHF. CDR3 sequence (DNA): TGTGCCAGCAGCCCCAGGGCGGCCAATCAGCCCCAGCATTTT.

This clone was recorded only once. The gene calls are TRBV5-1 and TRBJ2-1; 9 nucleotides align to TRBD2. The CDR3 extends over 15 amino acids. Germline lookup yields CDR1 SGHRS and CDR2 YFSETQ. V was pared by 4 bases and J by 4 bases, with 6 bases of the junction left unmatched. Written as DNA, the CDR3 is TGCGCCAGCAGCGATCCTAGCGGGGCTTACAATGAGCAGTTCTTC. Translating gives CASSDPSGAYNEQFF.

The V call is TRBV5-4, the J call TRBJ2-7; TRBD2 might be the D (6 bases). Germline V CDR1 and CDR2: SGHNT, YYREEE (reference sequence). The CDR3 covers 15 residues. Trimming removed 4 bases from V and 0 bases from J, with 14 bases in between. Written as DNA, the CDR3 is TGTGCCAGCAGCATCGGGACTCTTAACTCCTACGAGCAGTACTTC. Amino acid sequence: CASSIGTLNSYEQYF.

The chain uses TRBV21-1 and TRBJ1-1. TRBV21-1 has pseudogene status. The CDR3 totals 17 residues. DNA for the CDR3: TGTACCAGCAGCAAATGTCGGTGGTCGGGGAACGAAACAGAAGCTTTCTTT. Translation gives CTSSKCRWSGNETEAFF.

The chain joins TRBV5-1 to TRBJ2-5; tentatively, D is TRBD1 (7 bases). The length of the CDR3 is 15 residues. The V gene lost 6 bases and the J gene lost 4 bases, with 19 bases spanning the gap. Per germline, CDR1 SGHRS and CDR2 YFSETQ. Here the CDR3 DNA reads TGCGCCAGCACCCGGGGCCCCCAGGGGGGAGAGACCCAGTACTTC. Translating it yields CASTRGPQGGETQYF.

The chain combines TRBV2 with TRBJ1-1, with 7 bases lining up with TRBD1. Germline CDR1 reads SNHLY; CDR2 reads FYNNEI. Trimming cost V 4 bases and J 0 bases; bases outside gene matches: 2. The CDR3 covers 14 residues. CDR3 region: CASSGGTVNTEAFF. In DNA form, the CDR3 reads TGTGCCAGCAGTGGTGGGACAGTGAACACTGAAGCTTTCTTT.

The CDR3 region has the DNA TGTGCCAGCAGTGGGGACAGCGCATATGAAAAACTGTTTTTT. This sequence encodes CASSGDSAYEKLFF. V and J are TRBV9 and TRBJ1-4; 7 positions match TRBD1. This CDR3 region has 14 residues. Trimming took 5 bases from V and 6 from J; bases not matched to a gene: 7. Looked up from germline, CDR1 is SGDLS and CDR2 is YYNGEE. The full variable domain, completed using reference TRBV9 and TRBJ1-4, is DSGVTQTPKHLITATGQRVTLRCSPRSGDLSVYWYQQSLDQGLQFLIQYYNGEERAKGNILERFSAQQFPDLHSELNLSSLELGDSALYFCASSGDSAYEKLFFGSGTQLSVL.

The CDR3 DNA sequence: TGTGCCAGCAGCTTAGTAGCCTTTGAGGGGGCCAACGTCCTGACTTTC. This sequence encodes CASSLVAFEGANVLTF. The genes are TRBV7-9 and TRBJ2-6; no clear D. V gave up 1 base and J gave up 4 bases, with 11 bases separating them. Germline CDR1 and CDR2: SEHNR and FQNEAQ (reference sequence). The CDR3 has 16 residues.

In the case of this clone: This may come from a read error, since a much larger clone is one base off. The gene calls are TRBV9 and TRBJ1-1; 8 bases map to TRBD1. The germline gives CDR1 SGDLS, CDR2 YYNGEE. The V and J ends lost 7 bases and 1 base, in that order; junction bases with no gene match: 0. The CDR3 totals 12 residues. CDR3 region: CASGQGNTEAFF. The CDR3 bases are TGTGCCAGCGGACAGGGGAACACTGAAGCTTTCTTT.

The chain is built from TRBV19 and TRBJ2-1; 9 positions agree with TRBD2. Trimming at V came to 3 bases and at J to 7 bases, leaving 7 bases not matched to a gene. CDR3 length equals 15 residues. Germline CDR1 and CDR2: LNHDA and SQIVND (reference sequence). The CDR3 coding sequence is TGTGCCAGTAGTATCCAAGGAGCGGGGGGAAATGAGCAGTTCTTC. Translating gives CASSIQGAGGNEQFF.

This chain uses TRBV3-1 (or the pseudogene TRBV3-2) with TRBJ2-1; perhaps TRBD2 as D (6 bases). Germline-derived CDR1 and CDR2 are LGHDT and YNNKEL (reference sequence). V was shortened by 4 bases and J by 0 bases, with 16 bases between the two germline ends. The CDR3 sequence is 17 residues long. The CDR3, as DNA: TGTGCCAGCAGCCTTCGGGAGCCCCGTAGCTCCTACAATGAGCAGTTCTTC. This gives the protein CASSLREPRSSYNEQFF.

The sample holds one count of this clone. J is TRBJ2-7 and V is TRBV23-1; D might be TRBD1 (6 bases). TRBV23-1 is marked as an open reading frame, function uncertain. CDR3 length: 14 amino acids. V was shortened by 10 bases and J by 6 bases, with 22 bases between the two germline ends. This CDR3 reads CATKTGLGALEQYF. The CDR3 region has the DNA TGCGCCACTAAGACGGGGTTGGGGGCTCTCGAGCAGTACTTC.

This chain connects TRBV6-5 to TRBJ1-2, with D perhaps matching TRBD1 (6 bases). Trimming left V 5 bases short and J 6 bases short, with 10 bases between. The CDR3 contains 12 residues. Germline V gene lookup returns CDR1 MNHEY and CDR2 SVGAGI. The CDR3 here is CASSQQGHGYTF. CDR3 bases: TGTGCCAGCAGTCAACAGGGTCATGGCTACACCTTC.

CDR3 sequence: CAWSTPGQSIGYTF. The CDR3 region has the DNA TGTGCCTGGAGTACCCCGGGACAGAGCATTGGCTACACCTTC. V gene TRBV30 combines with J gene TRBJ1-2; the match to TRBD1 covers 7 bases. Losses at the gene ends were 2 bases for V and 7 bases for J; bases not matched to a gene: 10. The CDR3 runs to 14 residues. The germline CDR1 and CDR2 sequences are GTSNPN and SVGIG (reference sequence).

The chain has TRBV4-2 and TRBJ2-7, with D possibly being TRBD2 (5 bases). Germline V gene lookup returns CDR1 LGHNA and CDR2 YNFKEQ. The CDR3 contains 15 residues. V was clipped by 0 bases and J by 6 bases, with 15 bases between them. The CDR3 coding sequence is TGTGCCAGCAGCCAAGATGACGGTCTAGGAGGCGAGCAGTACTTC. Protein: CASSQDDGLGGEQYF.